The 20 T cell receptor beta chains in this list originate from one sample, sequenced in a study of blood T cell repertoires in COVID-19. Generated by immunoSEQ multiplex PCR, the TCRdb table keeps only in-frame clones and is missing some. The data hold around 300,000 clones, with 88% observed a single time. Sequencing used PBMCs or T cells enriched from blood (not recorded which). These TCRs come from a woman aged 45-60 years who had recovered from COVID-19.

This chain links TRBV7-9 with TRBJ2-2, with D possibly being TRBD1 (6 bases). In germline, CDR1 is SEHNR, CDR2 FQNEAQ (reference sequence). This CDR3 is built from 16 residues. Deletions cut 5 bases from V and 0 bases from J, with 13 bases between. CDR3 amino acids: CASSPAAGANTGELFF. For the CDR3, the DNA is TGTGCCAGCAGCCCCGCGGCAGGGGCGAACACCGGGGAGCTGTTTTTT.

This rearrangement joins TRBV5-4 to TRBJ1-1, with D uncertain. Trimming took 4 bases from V and 4 from J, leaving 14 bases between them. This CDR3 spans 14 amino acids. CDR1 and CDR2 (germline): SGHNT, YYREEE (reference sequence). The CDR3 region has the DNA TGTGCCAGCAGCGTCTTGATAAGCCCCACTGAAGCTTTCTTT. Its translation is CASSVLISPTEAFF.

The chain employs TRBV12-3 or TRBV12-4 and TRBJ2-7; the D gene is possibly TRBD1 (5 bases). The CDR3 covers 12 residues. V lost 6 bases, J lost 3 bases, and 9 bases lay in between. The CDR3 here is CASRRQNYEQYF. The CDR3 region has the DNA TGTGCCAGCAGACGACAGAACTACGAGCAGTACTTC.

V and J are TRBV27 and TRBJ1-1, with 7 nucleotides matching TRBD1. After removal of 6 bases from V and 4 bases from J, the junction contained 5 bases not matched to a gene. This CDR3 comprises 13 residues. From germline, CDR1 is MNHEY and CDR2 SMNVEV (reference sequence). The CDR3 region has the DNA TGTGCCAGCAGCAAGACAGGGCTCACTGAAGCTTTCTTT. Its translation is CASSKTGLTEAFF.

This chain uses TRBV7-9 with TRBJ1-4; D is uncertain. Per the germline V gene, CDR1 is SEHNR and CDR2 is FQNEAQ (reference sequence). The CDR3 totals 14 residues. Between the trimmed V and J ends, which lost 5 bases and 2 bases, there was a span of 9 bases. For the CDR3, the DNA is TGTGCCAGCAGCATGACAACTACTAATGAAAAACTGTTTTTT. Its protein is CASSMTTTNEKLFF.

V gene TRBV5-4 combines with J gene TRBJ2-7; TRBD2 agrees at 13 bases. V was pared by 3 bases and J by 3 bases, with 12 bases of the junction left unmatched. Germline values: CDR1 SGHNT, CDR2 YYREEE (reference sequence). The CDR3 is 18 residues long. The CDR3 coding sequence is TGTGCCAGCAGCTCGCCGGGACTAGCGGGGAAGGGCTACTACGAGCAGTACTTC. Protein sequence: CASSSPGLAGKGYYEQYF.

This clone appeared a few times. The chain carries TRBV7-9 and TRBJ2-1; D perhaps matches TRBD2 (6 bases). This CDR3 contains 16 residues. The germline gives CDR1 SEHNR, CDR2 FQNEAQ (reference sequence). V shed 5 bases and J shed 3 bases, with 17 bases lying between them. The CDR3 nucleotides are TGTGCCAGCAGCCCCCTGGGGGGTCAGGACTACAATGAGCAGTTCTTC. Protein product: CASSPLGGQDYNEQFF.

The chain employs TRBV4-3 and TRBJ1-1; possible D gene TRBD1, 6 bases. Per germline, CDR1 LGHNA and CDR2 YSLEER. The CDR3 covers 16 residues. The V end lost 0 bases, the J end lost 0 bases, and 11 bases lay between the germline ends. CDR3 sequence reads: CASSQDWGQLNTEAFF. The CDR3 DNA reads TGCGCCAGCAGCCAAGATTGGGGGCAGCTGAACACTGAAGCTTTCTTT.

The chain is built from TRBV7-3 and TRBJ2-1; a possible D gene is TRBD2 (6 bases). Germline CDR1 reads SGHTA; CDR2 reads FQGTGA. The length of the CDR3 is 14 residues. Trimming shortened V by 5 bases and J by 4 bases, and 12 bases separated the two germline ends. Written as DNA, the CDR3 is TGTGCCAGCAGCCCCAGGGCGGGATACAATGAGCAGTTCTTC. Its translation: CASSPRAGYNEQFF.

This rearrangement joins TRBV5-1 to TRBJ1-2, with D tentatively TRBD1 (5 bases). Germline V lookup: CDR1 SGHRS, CDR2 YFSETQ. This CDR3 is 16 amino acids long. Trimming pared 4 bases from V and 3 bases from J, leaving 19 bases between. CDR3 in amino acids: CASSPRTSLFYYGYTF. CDR3 DNA: TGCGCCAGCAGCCCGCGGACAAGTCTCTTCTACTATGGCTACACCTTC.

This rearrangement joins TRBV6-1 to TRBJ1-2; TRBD1 might be the D (5 bases). This CDR3 region has 13 residues. Between the trimmed V and J ends, which lost 3 bases and 8 bases, there was a span of 13 bases. CDR1 is MNHNS and CDR2 is SASEGT in the germline V gene. The CDR3: CASSDRVTLGYTF. CDR3 bases: TGTGCCAGCAGTGACAGGGTAACTTTGGGCTACACCTTC.

The CDR3 reads CASSKQGANTEAFF. The CDR3 nucleotides read TGTGCCAGCAGCAAACAAGGGGCGAACACTGAAGCTTTCTTT. This chain connects TRBV7-9 to TRBJ1-1, with D perhaps matching TRBD1 (5 bases). The length of the CDR3 is 14 residues. Trimming took 5 bases from V and 1 from J, leaving 11 bases between them. CDR1 and CDR2 from the germline V gene are SEHNR and FQNEAQ (reference sequence).

This chain connects TRBV18 to TRBJ2-1, with 9 bases matching TRBD2. The germline gives CDR1 KGHSH, CDR2 LQKENI. J gave up 6 bases and V 3 bases, and 12 bases lay outside the gene matches. CDR3 size: 17 residues. The CDR3 loop reads CASSPSHGREGGNEQFF. The CDR3 nucleotides read TGTGCCAGCTCACCCTCCCATGGGCGGGAGGGAGGCAATGAGCAGTTCTTC.

This clone was seen more than once but under ten times. This sequence joins TRBV5-6 and TRBJ1-2; TRBD1 aligns across 10 bases. Trimming at V came to 1 base and at J to 8 bases, leaving 8 bases not matched to a gene. Germline CDR1 reads SGHDT; CDR2 reads YYEEEE. The CDR3 extends over 15 amino acids. This CDR3 reads CASSLSGQGSMGYTF. The CDR3 region has the DNA TGTGCCAGCAGCTTGTCGGGACAGGGGTCAATGGGCTACACCTTC.

The gene calls are TRBV2 and TRBJ2-3, with 14 bases matching TRBD2. V gave up 6 bases and J gave up 4 bases; unmatched junction bases: 0. The CDR3 consists of 14 residues. CDR1 SNHLY and CDR2 FYNNEI come from the germline V gene. CDR3 sequence (DNA): TGTGCCAGCAGGACTAGCGGGGGGGCAGATACGCAGTATTTT. This encodes CASRTSGGADTQYF.

This clone was counted a single time. The chain recombines TRBV30 with TRBJ1-2, with 9 bases fitting TRBD1. With V trimmed by 0 bases and J by 7 bases, 3 bases remained unmatched. CDR3 length: 13 residues. Germline CDR1 and CDR2: GTSNPN and SVGIG (reference sequence). CDR3 coding DNA: TGTGCCTGGAGTGTACAGGGGGCTAGTGGCTACACCTTC. Amino acids: CAWSVQGASGYTF.

The chain employs TRBV19 and TRBJ1-6, with 9 nucleotides matching TRBD1. The CDR3 is made up of 15 amino acids. Unmatched junction bases numbered 5, after V lost 6 bases and J lost 5 bases. CDR1 and CDR2 from the germline V gene are LNHDA and SQIVND (reference sequence). The CDR3 sequence is CASRLTGGNNSPLHF. The CDR3 DNA reads as TGTGCCAGTAGGCTGACAGGGGGTAATAATTCACCCCTCCACTTT. Drawing the rest from reference TRBV19 and TRBJ1-6, the complete variable domain is DGGITQSPKYLFRKEGQNVTLSCEQNLNHDAMYWYRQDPGQGLRLIYYSQIVNDFQKGDIAEGYSVSREKKESFPLTVTSAQKNPTAFYLCASRLTGGNNSPLHFGNGTRLTVT.

Concerning this clone itself: One end of the junction varies from germline; a read error may be responsible. The chain carries TRBV7-3 and TRBJ1-2; D may be TRBD1 (6 bases). Germline CDR1 SGHTA, CDR2 FQGTGA. The CDR3 loop spans 13 amino acids. The CDR3 DNA reads TGTGCCAGCAGCTTAACACCGGACAGCCTCCTATCCTTC. Translated: CASSLTPDSLLSF.

As regards this clone: This CDR3 is also generated by other DNA sequences in the sample. The chain carries TRBV28 and TRBJ2-3; 10 positions match TRBD1. The CDR3 length is 15 residues. The ends lost 4 bases at V and 3 bases at J; junction bases unmatched: 4. Germline CDR1 reads MDHEN; CDR2 reads SYDVKM. The DNA for the CDR3 is TGTGCCAGCAGTTCGAGACAGGGGGCAACAGATACGCAGTATTTT. Protein product: CASSSRQGATDTQYF.

This clone has just one count. V gene TRBV11-3 combines with J gene TRBJ1-6; 7 bases agree with TRBD1. The junction had 9 bases not matched to a gene; V was cut back by 5 bases and J by 5 bases. Germline CDR1 and CDR2: SGHNT and YENEEA. The CDR3 extends over 16 amino acids. The CDR3 sequence: CASSPRQGRHNSPLHF. The CDR3 DNA reads TGTGCCAGCAGCCCCAGACAGGGAAGGCATAATTCACCCCTCCACTTT.